One sample yielded the 11 T cell receptor beta chains listed below, sequenced in a study of patients and donors after allogeneic stem cell transplantation. MiXCR, applied by TCRdb to the RT-PCR reads, yields one record per CDR3 protein. Of approximately 200,000 distinct CDR3 sequences listed, roughly an eighth were seen once; the top ten hold 11%. The sequenced sample was blood, either unsorted or a sorted T cell fraction (not recorded which). The receptors here all came from a human donor who was either an allogeneic HSCT recipient or a stem cell or donor lymphocyte infusion donor (not recorded which). It is not recorded whose cells these are; they may come from a transplant donor.

The chain couples TRBV29-1 to TRBJ1-2; D gene uncertain. Germline lookup yields CDR1 SQVTM and CDR2 ANQGSEA. V lost 7 bases and J lost 7, with 13 bases in between. This CDR3 region has 11 residues. CDR3 region: CSGLMGLGYTF. The CDR3 coding sequence is TGCAGCGGCCTAATGGGTCTTGGCTACACCTTC.

The CDR3 here is CASSLEAGAYGYTF. The CDR3 DNA sequence: TGCGCCAGCAGCTTGGAAGCGGGTGCCTATGGCTACACCTTC. V usage is TRBV5-1 and J usage is TRBJ1-2; D gene uncertain. V was shortened by 0 bases and J by 4 bases, with 10 bases between the two germline ends. The CDR3 runs to 14 residues. Germline CDR1 and CDR2: SGHRS and YFSETQ.

This CDR3 reads CASTSRKSYNSPLHF. The CDR3 DNA reads TGTGCCAGCACCTCCAGGAAATCCTATAATTCACCCCTCCACTTT. V is TRBV28 and J is TRBJ1-6; D not certain. The V and J ends lost 7 bases and 1 base respectively, with 11 bases between them. The CDR3 spans 15 residues. Germline lookup yields CDR1 MDHEN and CDR2 SYDVKM.

This clonotype was picked up a small number of times. The chain combines TRBV20-1 with TRBJ2-3, with 14 bases that match TRBD2. CDR3 length equals 16 residues. CDR1 is DFQATT, CDR2 SNEGSKA, per germline (reference sequence). The V gene end was trimmed by 6 bases and the J gene end by 2 bases; junction bases not matched to a gene: 7. CDR3 bases: TGCAGTGCACCCGGGACTAGCGGGGGACCCACAGATACGCAGTATTTT. It is translated as CSAPGTSGGPTDTQYF.

This chain links TRBV9 with TRBJ2-7; 8 bases fit TRBD2. Germline V CDR1 and CDR2: SGDLS, YYNGEE. J gave up 4 bases and V 2 bases, and 11 bases lay outside the gene matches. This CDR3 has 16 residues. This CDR3 is CASSVSGRGGRYEQYF. CDR3 in DNA: TGTGCCAGCAGCGTCTCCGGTCGCGGGGGGCGTTACGAGCAGTACTTC.

This clonotype has a handful of counts. V is TRBV6-1 and J is TRBJ1-4; D uncertain. The ends were cut back, 6 bases at V and 6 bases at J, with 5 bases in the middle. Per germline, CDR1 MNHNS and CDR2 SASEGT. This CDR3 spans 11 amino acids. The CDR3: CASRKDEKLFF. The CDR3 DNA reads TGTGCCAGCAGGAAGGATGAAAAACTGTTTTTT.

J is TRBJ1-2 and V is TRBV12-3 or TRBV12-4, with D uncertain. The length of the CDR3 is 13 residues. V shed 2 bases and J shed 7 bases, with 11 bases lying between them. The CDR3 is CASSLKARGGYTF. In DNA, the CDR3 is TGTGCCAGCAGTTTAAAGGCTCGGGGTGGCTACACCTTC.

On this clonotype: One base away lies a much larger clone, so this may be a sequencing read error. The genes are TRBV5-1 and TRBJ1-4, with a possible D match to TRBD1 (5 bases). V lost 2 bases to trimming and J lost 4 bases, with 9 bases between them. The germline gives CDR1 SGHRS, CDR2 YFSETQ. The CDR3 is made up of 14 amino acids. The CDR3 sequence is CASSFDRYNEKLFF. In DNA, the CDR3 is TGCGCCAGCAGCTTTGACAGATATAATGAAAAACTGTTTTTT. The variable domain in full, with the rest retrieved from reference TRBV5-1 and TRBJ1-4, is KAGVTQTPRYLIKTRGQQVTLSCSPISGHRSVSWYQQTPGQGLQFLFEYFSETQRNKGNFPGRFSGRQFSNSRSEMNVSTLELGDSALYLCASSFDRYNEKLFFGSGTQLSVL.

V and J are TRBV5-1 and TRBJ2-7; D not resolved. The CDR3 has 14 residues. V was cut by 1 base and J by 0 bases, with 8 bases left in between. Germline V lookup: CDR1 SGHRS, CDR2 YFSETQ. This CDR3 reads CASSLNPDSYEQYF. The CDR3 nucleotides read TGCGCCAGCAGCTTGAATCCAGACTCCTACGAGCAGTACTTC.

This clonotype was counted many times. The CDR3 protein is CATSVGGRDRAYGYTF. CDR3 bases: TGTGCCACCAGTGTGGGGGGCCGGGACAGGGCCTATGGCTACACCTTC. J is TRBJ1-2 and V is TRBV24-1, with TRBD1 matching over 9 bases. The V segment lost 5 bases and the J segment 4 bases; nucleotides outside the gene matches: 10. Germline CDR1 is KGHDR and CDR2 is SFDVKD. CDR3 length: 16 amino acids.

Ten or more counts support this clonotype. The gene calls are TRBV11-2 and TRBJ1-2; D not resolved. Germline loops: CDR1 SGHAT, CDR2 FQNNGV. The CDR3 runs 15 residues. Trimming stripped 4 bases from V and 0 bases from J, with 12 bases between. CDR3 protein: CASSWTGSTNYGYTF. CDR3 DNA sequence: TGTGCCAGCAGCTGGACCGGCAGCACTAACTATGGCTACACCTTC. Supplemented by reference TRBV11-2 and TRBJ1-2, the full variable domain reads EAGVAQSPRYKIIEKRQSVAFWCNPISGHATLYWYQQILGQGPKLLIQFQNNGVVDDSQLPKDRFSAERLKGVDSTLKIQPAKLEDSAVYLCASSWTGSTNYGYTFGSGTRLTVV.